This is a list of T cell receptor beta chains from one sample in a study of blood T cell repertoires in COVID-19. The data were produced by immunoSEQ multiplex PCR, yet TCRdb's version contains in-frame clones alone and is incomplete. The data show some 450,000 clones, 88% seen once. Sequencing input: peripheral blood. Source of these receptors: a woman between 50 and 59 years old with COVID-19, enrolled during active disease. The CDR3 runs from the conserved cysteine through the conserved F or W. Each record gives: J gene, D gene, CDR3 length, clone size, V gene, CDR3 DNA, CDR3 protein. The D gene is left open where the match is weak. Only part of the rows carry a size: once, few, many, or a class if the clone is expanded.

TRBJ1-5	TRBD1	15	.	TRBV9	TGTGCCAGCAGCAGGGACAGGGCCGGCAATCAGCCCCAGCATTTT	CASSRDRAGNQPQHF
TRBJ2-3	.	16	.	TRBV27	TGTGCCAGCAGTTTTAATGAGGCCCGGCGCACAGATACGCAGTATTTT	CASSFNEARRTDTQYF
TRBJ2-7	.	14	.	TRBV6-6	TGTGCCAGCAGTCGCTCAGGGGCCCCCTACGAGCAGTACTTC	CASSRSGAPYEQYF
TRBJ1-1	.	15	.	TRBV4-1	TGCGCCAGCAGCCTCTACTACCGAGCAGGGTCCGGAGCTTTCTTT	CASSLYYRAGSGAFF
TRBJ2-2	.	15	.	TRBV15	TGTGCCACCAGCATACGGACACAATACACCGGGGAGCTGTTTTTT	CATSIRTQYTGELFF
TRBJ2-5	TRBD2	17	many	TRBV4-2	TGTGCCAGCAGCCAATATAGCGGGGGGGCACGTCAAGAGACCCAGTACTTC	CASSQYSGGARQETQYF
TRBJ1-2	.	14	.	TRBV19	TGTGCCAGTAGTCCTCGGGGGAGCAACCAGGGCTACACCTTC	CASSPRGSNQGYTF
TRBJ2-3	.	14	.	TRBV11-3	TGTGCCAGCAGCTTCGGTCACAGGGCAGATACGCAGTATTTT	CASSFGHRADTQYF
TRBJ2-5	TRBD2	14	.	TRBV10-2	TGCGCCAGCAAGTCTCCGGGGGGTGATGAGACCCAGTACTTC	CASKSPGGDETQYF
TRBJ2-3	TRBD1	15	.	TRBV6-5	TGTGCCAGCAGCAGGTCCCCCACAGGGGTGGATACGCAGTATTTT	CASSRSPTGVDTQYF